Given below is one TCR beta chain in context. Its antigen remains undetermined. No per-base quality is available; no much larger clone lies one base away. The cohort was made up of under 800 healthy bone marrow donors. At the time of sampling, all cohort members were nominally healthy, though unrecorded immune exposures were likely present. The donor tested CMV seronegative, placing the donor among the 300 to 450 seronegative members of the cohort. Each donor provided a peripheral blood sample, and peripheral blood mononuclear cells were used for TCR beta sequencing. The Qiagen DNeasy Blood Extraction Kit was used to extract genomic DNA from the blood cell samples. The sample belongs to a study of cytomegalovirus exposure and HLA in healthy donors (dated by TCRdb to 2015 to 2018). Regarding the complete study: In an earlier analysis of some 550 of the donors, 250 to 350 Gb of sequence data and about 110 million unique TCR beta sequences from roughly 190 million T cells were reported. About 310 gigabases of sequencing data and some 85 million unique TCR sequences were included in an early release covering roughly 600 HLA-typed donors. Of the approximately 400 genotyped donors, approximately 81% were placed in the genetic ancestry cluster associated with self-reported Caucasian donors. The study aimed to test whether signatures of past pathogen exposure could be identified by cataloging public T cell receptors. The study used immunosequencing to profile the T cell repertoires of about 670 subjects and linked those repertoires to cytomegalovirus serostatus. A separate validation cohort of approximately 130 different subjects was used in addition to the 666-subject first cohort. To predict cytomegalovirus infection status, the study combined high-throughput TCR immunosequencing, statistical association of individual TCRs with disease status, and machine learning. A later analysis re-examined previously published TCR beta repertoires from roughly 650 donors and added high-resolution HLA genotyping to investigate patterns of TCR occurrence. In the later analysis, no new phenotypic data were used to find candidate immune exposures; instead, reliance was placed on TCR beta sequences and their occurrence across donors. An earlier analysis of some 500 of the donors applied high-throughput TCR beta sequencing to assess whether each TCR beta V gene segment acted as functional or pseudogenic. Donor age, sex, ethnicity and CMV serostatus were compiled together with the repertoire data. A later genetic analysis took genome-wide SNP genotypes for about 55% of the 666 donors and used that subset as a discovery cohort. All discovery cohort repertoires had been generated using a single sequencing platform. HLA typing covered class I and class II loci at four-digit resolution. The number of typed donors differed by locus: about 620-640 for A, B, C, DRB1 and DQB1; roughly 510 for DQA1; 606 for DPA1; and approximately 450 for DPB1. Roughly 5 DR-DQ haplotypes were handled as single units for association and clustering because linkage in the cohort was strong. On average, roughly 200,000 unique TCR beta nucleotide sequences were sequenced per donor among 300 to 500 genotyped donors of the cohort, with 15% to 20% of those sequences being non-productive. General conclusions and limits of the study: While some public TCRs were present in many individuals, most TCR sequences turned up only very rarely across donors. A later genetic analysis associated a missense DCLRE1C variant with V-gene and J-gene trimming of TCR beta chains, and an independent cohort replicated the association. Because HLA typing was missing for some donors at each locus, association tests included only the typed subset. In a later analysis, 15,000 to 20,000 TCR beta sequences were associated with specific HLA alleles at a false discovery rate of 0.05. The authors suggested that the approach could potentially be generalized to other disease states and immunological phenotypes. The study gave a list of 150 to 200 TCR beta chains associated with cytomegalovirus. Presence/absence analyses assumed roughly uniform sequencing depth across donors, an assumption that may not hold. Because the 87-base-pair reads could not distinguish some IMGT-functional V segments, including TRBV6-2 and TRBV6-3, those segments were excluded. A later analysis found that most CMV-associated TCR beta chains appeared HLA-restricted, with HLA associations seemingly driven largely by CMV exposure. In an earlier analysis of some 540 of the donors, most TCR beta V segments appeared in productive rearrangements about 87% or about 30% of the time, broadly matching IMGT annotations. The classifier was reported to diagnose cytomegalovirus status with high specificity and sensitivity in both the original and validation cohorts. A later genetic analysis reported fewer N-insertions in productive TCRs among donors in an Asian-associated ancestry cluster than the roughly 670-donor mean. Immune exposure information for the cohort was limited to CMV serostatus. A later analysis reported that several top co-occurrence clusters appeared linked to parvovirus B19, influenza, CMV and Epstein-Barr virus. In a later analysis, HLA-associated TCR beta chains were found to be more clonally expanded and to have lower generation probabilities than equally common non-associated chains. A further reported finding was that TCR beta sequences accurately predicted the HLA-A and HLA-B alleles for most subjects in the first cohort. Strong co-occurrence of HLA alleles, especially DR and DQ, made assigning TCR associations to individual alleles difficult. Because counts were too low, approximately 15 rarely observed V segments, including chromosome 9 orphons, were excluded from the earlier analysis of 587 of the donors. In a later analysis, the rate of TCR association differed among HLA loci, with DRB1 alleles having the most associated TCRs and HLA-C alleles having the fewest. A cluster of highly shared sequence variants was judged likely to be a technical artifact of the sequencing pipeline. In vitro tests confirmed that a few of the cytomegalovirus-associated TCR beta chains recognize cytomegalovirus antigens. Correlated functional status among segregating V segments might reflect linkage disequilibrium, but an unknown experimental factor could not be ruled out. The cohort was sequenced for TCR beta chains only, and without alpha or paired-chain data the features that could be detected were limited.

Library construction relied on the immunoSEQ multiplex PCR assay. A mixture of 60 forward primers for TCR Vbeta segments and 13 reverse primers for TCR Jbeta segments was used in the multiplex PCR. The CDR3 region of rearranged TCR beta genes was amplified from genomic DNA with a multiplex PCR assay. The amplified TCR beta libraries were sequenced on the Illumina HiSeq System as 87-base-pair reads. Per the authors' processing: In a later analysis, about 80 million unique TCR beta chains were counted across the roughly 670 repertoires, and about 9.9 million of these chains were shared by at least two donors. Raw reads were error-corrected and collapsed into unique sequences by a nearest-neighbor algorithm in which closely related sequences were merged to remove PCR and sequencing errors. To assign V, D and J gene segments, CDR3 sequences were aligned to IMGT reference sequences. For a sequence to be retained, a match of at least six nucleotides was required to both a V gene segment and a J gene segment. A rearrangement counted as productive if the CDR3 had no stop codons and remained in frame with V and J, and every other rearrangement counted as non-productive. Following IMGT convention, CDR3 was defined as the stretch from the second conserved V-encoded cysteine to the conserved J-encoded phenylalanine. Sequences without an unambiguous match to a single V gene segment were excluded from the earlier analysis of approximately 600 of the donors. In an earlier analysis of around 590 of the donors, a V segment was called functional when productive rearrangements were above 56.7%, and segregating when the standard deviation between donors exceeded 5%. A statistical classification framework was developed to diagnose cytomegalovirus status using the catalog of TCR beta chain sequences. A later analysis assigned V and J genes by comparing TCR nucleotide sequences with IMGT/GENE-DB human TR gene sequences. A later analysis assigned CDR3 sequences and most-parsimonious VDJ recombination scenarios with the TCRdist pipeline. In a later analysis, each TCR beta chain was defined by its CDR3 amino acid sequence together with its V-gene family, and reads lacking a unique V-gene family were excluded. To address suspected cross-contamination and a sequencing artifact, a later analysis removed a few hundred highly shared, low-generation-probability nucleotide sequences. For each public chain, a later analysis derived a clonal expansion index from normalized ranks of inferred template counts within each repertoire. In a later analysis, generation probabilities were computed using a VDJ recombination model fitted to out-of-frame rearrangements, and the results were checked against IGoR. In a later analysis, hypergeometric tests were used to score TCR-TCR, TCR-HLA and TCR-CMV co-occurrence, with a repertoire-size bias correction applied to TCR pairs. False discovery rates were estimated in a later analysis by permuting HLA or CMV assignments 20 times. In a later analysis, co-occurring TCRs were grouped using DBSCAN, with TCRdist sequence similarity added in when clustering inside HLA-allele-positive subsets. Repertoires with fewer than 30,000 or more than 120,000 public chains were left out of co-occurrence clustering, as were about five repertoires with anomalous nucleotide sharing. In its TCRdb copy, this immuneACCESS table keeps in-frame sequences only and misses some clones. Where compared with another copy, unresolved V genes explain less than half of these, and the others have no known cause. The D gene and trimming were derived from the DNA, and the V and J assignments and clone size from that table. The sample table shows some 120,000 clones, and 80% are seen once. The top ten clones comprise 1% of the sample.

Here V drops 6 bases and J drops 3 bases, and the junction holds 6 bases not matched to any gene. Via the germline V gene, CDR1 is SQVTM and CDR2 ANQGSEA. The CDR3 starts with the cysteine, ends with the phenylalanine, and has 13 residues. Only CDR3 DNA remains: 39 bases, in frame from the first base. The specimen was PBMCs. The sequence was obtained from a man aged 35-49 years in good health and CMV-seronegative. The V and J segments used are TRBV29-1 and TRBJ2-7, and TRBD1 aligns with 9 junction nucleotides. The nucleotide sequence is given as TGCAGCGTGACCGGGACAGGGTTCTACGAGCAGTACTTC. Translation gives CSVTGTGFYEQYF.